Presented here are 12 T cell receptor beta chains from one specimen sequenced in a study of blood T cells in healthy people across ages. A second PCR, run for about 6 to 11 cycles, used a sample-barcoded 5' primer plus a J-beta primer mix. In TCRdb, the 5' RACE reads were re-called with MiXCR into one record per CDR3 protein. Among roughly 1.9 million distinct CDR3 sequences, 35% to 50% were seen once, and the ten largest hold 20% to 25%. The sample taken for sequencing was blood. These receptors all come from a human donor in good health.

Notes on this clonotype: Compared with germline, one end of the junction differs, possibly owing to a read error. CDR3 nucleotide sequence: TGCAGCTTTGAACAGTTCCGAGGGGGCTACACCTTC. Encoded protein: CSFEQFRGGYTF. The rearrangement joins TRBV29-1 to TRBJ1-2; D is ambiguous. The CDR3 runs 12 residues. The germline V gene has CDR1 SQVTM and CDR2 ANQGSEA.

The chain combines TRBV6-5 with TRBJ2-5; D is unresolved. The end of the DNA fits TRBJ2-7 better, so the J call may be wrong. The CDR3 contains 15 residues. Per germline, CDR1 MNHEY and CDR2 SVGAGI. The CDR3 protein is CASSYSRQSWDEQYF. For the CDR3, the DNA is TGTGCCAGCAGTTACTCGAGACAATCTTGGGACGAGCAGTACTTC.

The rearrangement uses TRBV10-3 and TRBJ2-5; 7 nucleotides agree with TRBD1. With 10 bases clipped from V and 1 base from J, the junction kept 6 bases outside the gene matches. The CDR3 length is 13 residues. CDR1 ENHRY and CDR2 SYGVKD come from the germline V gene. The CDR3 loop is CATESGGQETQYF. CDR3 DNA sequence: TGTGCCACCGAATCAGGGGGCCAAGAGACCCAGTACTTC.

The chain recombines TRBV4-1 with TRBJ2-4; D gene ambiguous. From germline, CDR1 is MGHRA and CDR2 YSYEKL. V lost 0 bases and J 13 bases, leaving 13 bases between the germline ends. There are 13 residues in the CDR3. CDR3 bases: TGCGCCAGCAGCCAAGATGCTGAAGAGATCCAGTACTTC. Its translation: CASSQDAEEIQYF.

With respect to this clonotype: A junction boundary mismatches the germline segment, possibly from a read error. The V call is TRBV6-1, the J call TRBJ2-1; D perhaps matches TRBD2 (7 bases). This CDR3 is 17 amino acids long. From germline, CDR1 is MNHNS and CDR2 SASEGT. The CDR3 spells CASREGRGEGVYNEQFF. CDR3 nucleotides: TGTGCCAGCAGAGAAGGGAGGGGGGAGGGTGTCTACAATGAGCAGTTCTTC.

The rearrangement links TRBV7-6 to TRBJ1-3, with D possibly TRBD1 on 6 matching bases. Germline values: CDR1 SGHVS, CDR2 FNYEAQ. This CDR3 spans 15 amino acids. V was pared by 2 bases and J by 4 bases, with 12 bases between. This chain's CDR3 is CASSLSGTPGNTIYF. CDR3 bases: TGTGCCAGCAGCTTAAGCGGGACACCCGGAAACACCATATATTTT. Complete variable domain (other parts from reference TRBV7-6 and TRBJ1-3): GAGVSQSPRYKVTKRGQDVALRCDPISGHVSLYWYRQALGQGPEFLTYFNYEAQQDKSGLPNDRFSAERPEGSISTLTIQRTEQRDSAMYRCASSLSGTPGNTIYFGEGSWLTVV.

This clonotype was found a few times. The V call is TRBV24-1, the J call TRBJ2-5; D not resolved. Trimming shortened V by 4 bases and J by 5 bases, and 7 bases separated the two germline ends. This CDR3 spans 12 amino acids. CDR1 and CDR2 from the germline V gene are KGHDR and SFDVKD. The CDR3 DNA sequence: TGTGCCACCAGTGACTATAGGGAGACCCAGTACTTC. This gives the protein CATSDYRETQYF.

This clonotype was seen more than once but under ten times. An end of the junction differs from the germline gene, which may be a read error. The chain joins TRBV29-1 to TRBJ2-7; D gene ambiguous. The CDR3 runs to 13 residues. CDR1 and CDR2 from the germline V gene are SQVTM and ANQGSEA. CDR3 nucleotide sequence: TGCAGCGTTGAAGAATTGAGCTCCCACGAGCAGTACTTC. This translates into CSVEELSSHEQYF.

The gene calls are TRBV11-2 and TRBJ2-5, with TRBD1 matching over 8 bases. V shed 5 bases, J shed 3 bases, and the junction held 14 bases outside the gene matches. The CDR3 covers 17 residues. CDR1 SGHAT and CDR2 FQNNGV come from the germline V gene. CDR3 protein: CASSLWGRGRGKETQYF. CDR3 sequence (DNA): TGTGCCAGCAGCCTATGGGGCAGGGGGCGTGGGAAAGAGACCCAGTACTTC.

This clonotype showed up just once. The chain recombines TRBV11-1 with TRBJ1-2; D possibly corresponds to TRBD1 (5 bases). V lost 5 bases and J 4 bases, leaving 20 bases between the germline ends. Germline CDR1 SGHAT, CDR2 FQDESV (reference sequence). This CDR3 is 16 amino acids long. CDR3 sequence reads: CASSNRAGLEFYGYTF. CDR3 DNA: TGTGCCAGCAGCAACCGCGCGGGACTCGAATTCTATGGCTACACCTTC.

This clonotype showed up just a few times. This sequence joins TRBV4-1 and TRBJ2-7, with D tentatively TRBD2 (5 bases). The CDR3 consists of 17 residues. Between the trimmed V and J ends, which lost 0 bases and 0 bases, there was a span of 15 bases. Germline V gene lookup returns CDR1 MGHRA and CDR2 YSYEKL. CDR3 residues: CASSQDWERYASYEQYF. CDR3 sequence (DNA): TGCGCCAGCAGCCAAGATTGGGAGCGGTATGCCTCCTACGAGCAGTACTTC.

This clonotype was counted once. The chain links TRBV5-1 to TRBJ1-4, with a tentative D call TRBD1 (5 bases). V was clipped by 3 bases and J by 8 bases, with 17 bases between them. This CDR3 contains 15 residues. Germline loops: CDR1 SGHRS, CDR2 YFSETQ. This chain's CDR3 is CASSWIGDRGEKLFF. For the CDR3, the DNA is TGCGCCAGCAGCTGGATAGGGGACCGGGGGGAAAAACTGTTTTTT.